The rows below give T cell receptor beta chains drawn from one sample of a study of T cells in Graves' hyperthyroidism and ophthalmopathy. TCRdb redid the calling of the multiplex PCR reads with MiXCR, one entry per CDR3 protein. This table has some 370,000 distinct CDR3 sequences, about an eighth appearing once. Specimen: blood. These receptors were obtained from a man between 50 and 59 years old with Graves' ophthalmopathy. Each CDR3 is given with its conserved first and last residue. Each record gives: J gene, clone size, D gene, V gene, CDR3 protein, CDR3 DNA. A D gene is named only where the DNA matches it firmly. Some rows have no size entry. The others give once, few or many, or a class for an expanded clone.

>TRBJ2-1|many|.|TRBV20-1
CSARRGRHNEQFF
TGCAGTGCTAGACGGGGACGCCACAATGAGCAGTTCTTC
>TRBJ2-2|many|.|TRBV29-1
CSVEDVTSYTGELFF
TGCAGCGTTGAAGATGTTACCAGTTACACCGGGGAGCTGTTTTTT
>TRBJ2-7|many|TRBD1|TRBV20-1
CSARDRGRNEQYF
TGCAGTGCTAGGGACAGGGGGAGAAACGAGCAGTACTTC
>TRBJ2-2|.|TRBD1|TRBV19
CASTTGQANTGELFF
TGTGCCAGCACCACGGGACAGGCGAACACCGGGGAGCTGTTTTTT
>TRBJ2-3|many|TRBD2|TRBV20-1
CSALLGGSDGTQYF
TGCAGTGCCCTCTTGGGGGGGAGTGATGGTACGCAGTATTTT
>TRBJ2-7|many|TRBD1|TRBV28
CASSHRGLNSYEQYF
TGTGCCAGCAGTCACAGGGGGTTAAACTCCTACGAGCAGTACTTC
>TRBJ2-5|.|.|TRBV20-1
CSAKGLTQETQYF
TGCAGTGCTAAAGGCCTGACACAAGAGACCCAGTACTTC
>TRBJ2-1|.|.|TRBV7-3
CASSEPGPINEQFF
TGTGCCAGCAGCGAACCGGGACCCATCAATGAGCAGTTCTTC
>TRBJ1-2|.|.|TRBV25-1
CASSPGATGYTF
TGTGCCAGCAGTCCAGGGGCAACTGGCTACACCTTC
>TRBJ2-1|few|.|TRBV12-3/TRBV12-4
CASSLTKYNEQFF
TGTGCCAGCAGTTTGACCAAATACAATGAGCAGTTCTTC
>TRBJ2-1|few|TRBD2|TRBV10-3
CAISDFSEAGGTYNEQFF
TGTGCCATCAGTGATTTTAGCGAGGCGGGAGGTACCTACAATGAGCAGTTCTTC
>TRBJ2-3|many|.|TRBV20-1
CSAGADTQYF
TGCAGTGCGGGAGCAGATACGCAGTATTTT
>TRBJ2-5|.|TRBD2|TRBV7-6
CASSRDYRETQYF
TGTGCCAGCAGCCGGGACTACCGAGAGACCCAGTACTTC
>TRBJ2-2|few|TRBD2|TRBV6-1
CAIKTGLAGVTGELFF
TGTGCCATCAAGACGGGACTAGCGGGAGTGACCGGGGAGCTGTTTTTT
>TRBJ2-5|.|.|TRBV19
CASSRPGQETQYF
TGTGCCAGTAGTAGGCCCGGCCAAGAGACCCAGTACTTC
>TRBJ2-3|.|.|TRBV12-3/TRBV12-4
CASIPAPGADTQYF
TGTGCCAGCATCCCGGCGCCTGGGGCAGATACGCAGTATTTT
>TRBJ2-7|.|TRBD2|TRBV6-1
CASSVLAGGSSEQYF
TGTGCCAGCAGTGTCCTAGCGGGAGGGTCGTCCGAGCAGTACTTC
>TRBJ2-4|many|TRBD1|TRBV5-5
CASSEKTGSYAKNIQYF
TGTGCCAGCAGCGAGAAGACAGGGAGTTACGCCAAAAACATTCAGTACTTC
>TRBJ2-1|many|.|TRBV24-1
CATSESGSYNEQFF
TGTGCCACCAGTGAATCCGGGAGTTACAATGAGCAGTTCTTC
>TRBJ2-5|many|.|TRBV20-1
CSARKEKETQYF
TGCAGTGCTAGAAAGGAAAAAGAGACCCAGTACTTC
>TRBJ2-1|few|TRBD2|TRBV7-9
CASSLVVAGGIHEQFF
TGTGCCAGCAGCTTAGTCGTAGCGGGAGGAATCCATGAGCAGTTCTTC
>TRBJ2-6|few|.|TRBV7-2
CASSLALRESGANVLTF
TGTGCCAGCAGCTTAGCGCTTCGGGAATCTGGGGCCAACGTCCTGACTTTC
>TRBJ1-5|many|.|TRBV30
CAWGDRGNQPQHF
TGTGCCTGGGGGGATCGTGGCAATCAGCCCCAGCATTTT
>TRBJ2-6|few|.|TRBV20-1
CSALPPGANVLTF
TGCAGTGCCTTACCGCCTGGGGCCAACGTCCTGACTTTC
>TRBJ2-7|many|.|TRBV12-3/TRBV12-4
CASKWGRYEQYF
TGTGCCAGCAAATGGGGCAGGTACGAGCAGTACTTC
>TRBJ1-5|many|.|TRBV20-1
CSARGDTNQPQHF
TGCAGTGCTAGGGGCGATACCAATCAGCCCCAGCATTTT
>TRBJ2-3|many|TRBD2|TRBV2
CASERIAGGNPSTDTQYF
TGTGCCAGCGAGAGAATAGCGGGAGGGAATCCTAGCACAGATACGCAGTATTTT
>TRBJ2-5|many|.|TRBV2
CASSGFKASAAETQYF
TGTGCCAGCAGTGGGTTCAAGGCTAGCGCAGCGGAGACCCAGTACTTC
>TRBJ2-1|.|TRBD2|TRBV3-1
CASSPGLVANEQFF
TGTGCCAGCAGCCCCGGACTAGTAGCCAATGAGCAGTTCTTC
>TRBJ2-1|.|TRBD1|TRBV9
CASSVARDRGANEQFF
TGTGCCAGCAGCGTAGCTCGGGACAGGGGCGCCAATGAGCAGTTCTTC
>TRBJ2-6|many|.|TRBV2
CASIDSGANVLTF
TGTGCCAGCATTGATTCTGGGGCCAACGTCCTGACTTTC
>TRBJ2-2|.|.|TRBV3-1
CASSWPAGPTAAGELFF
TGTGCCAGCAGCTGGCCGGCGGGACCCACAGCTGCCGGGGAGCTGTTTTTT
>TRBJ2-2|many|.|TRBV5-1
CASSPQSYANTGELFF
TGCGCCAGCAGCCCCCAGTCTTACGCTAACACCGGGGAGCTGTTTTTT
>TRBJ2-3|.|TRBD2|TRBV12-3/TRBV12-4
CASSLGQTSGRAGADTQYF
TGTGCCAGCAGTTTAGGGCAGACTAGCGGGAGGGCCGGGGCGGATACGCAGTATTTT
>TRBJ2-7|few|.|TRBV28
CASSLGGINEQYF
TGTGCCAGCAGTTTAGGGGGCATAAACGAGCAGTACTTC
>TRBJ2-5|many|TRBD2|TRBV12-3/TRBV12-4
CASSSSGRAAETQYF
TGTGCCAGCAGTTCTAGCGGGAGGGCCGCTGAGACCCAGTACTTC
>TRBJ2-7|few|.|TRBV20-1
CSARNQAMSYEQYF
TGCAGTGCTAGGAATCAGGCGATGAGCTACGAGCAGTACTTC
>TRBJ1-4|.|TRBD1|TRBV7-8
CASSPSSRSGGVGEKLFF
TGTGCCAGCAGCCCGAGCAGCCGGTCAGGGGGGGTCGGTGAAAAACTGTTTTTT
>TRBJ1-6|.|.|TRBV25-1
CASSEHGSPLHF
TGTGCCAGCAGTGAACATGGTTCACCCCTCCACTTT
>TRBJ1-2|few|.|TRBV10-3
CAISESSLAHNYGYTF
TGTGCCATCAGTGAGTCGAGTCTTGCCCACAACTATGGCTACACCTTC
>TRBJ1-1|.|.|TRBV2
CASSKLGNTEAFF
TGTGCCAGCAGTAAATTGGGGAACACTGAAGCTTTCTTT
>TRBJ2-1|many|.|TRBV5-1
CASRFAGRRNEQFF
TGCGCCAGCAGGTTCGCAGGGAGACGCAATGAGCAGTTCTTC
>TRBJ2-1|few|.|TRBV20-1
CSATMVGEQFF
TGCAGTGCTACTATGGTGGGTGAGCAGTTCTTC
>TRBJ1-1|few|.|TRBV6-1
CASNRGTQNTEAFF
TGTGCCAGCAATAGGGGGACTCAGAACACTGAAGCTTTCTTT
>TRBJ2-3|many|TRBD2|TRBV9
CASSGRTSLTDTQYF
TGTGCCAGCAGCGGAAGGACTAGCCTCACAGATACGCAGTATTTT
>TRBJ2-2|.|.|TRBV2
CASSETRSDGELFF
TGTGCCAGCAGTGAAACCCGTTCGGACGGGGAGCTGTTTTTT
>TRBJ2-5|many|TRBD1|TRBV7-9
CASSFIGDSVETQYF
TGTGCCAGCAGCTTCATCGGGGACAGTGTTGAGACCCAGTACTTC
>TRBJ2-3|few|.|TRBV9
CASSVWPSTTDTQYF
TGTGCCAGCAGCGTATGGCCTTCAACCACAGATACGCAGTATTTT
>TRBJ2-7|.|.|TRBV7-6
CASSLGPASSYEQYF
TGTGCCAGCAGCTTAGGTCCGGCTAGCTCCTACGAGCAGTACTTC
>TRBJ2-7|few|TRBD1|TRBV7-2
CARGTGGPYEQYF
TGTGCCAGGGGGACAGGTGGACCCTACGAGCAGTACTTC
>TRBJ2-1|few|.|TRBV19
CASSPSGTKREQFF
TGTGCCAGTAGTCCCTCCGGGACAAAACGCGAGCAGTTCTTC
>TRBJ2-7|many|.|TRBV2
CASSVSNEQYF
TGTGCCAGCAGTGTTTCAAACGAGCAGTACTTC